The 7 T cell receptor beta chains in this list originate from one sample, sequenced in a study of early T cells in non-severe SARS-CoV-2 infection. Using its own MiXCR run on the 5' RACE reads, TCRdb lists one record per CDR3 protein. The sample carries fewer than 55,000 distinct CDR3 sequences, approximately 10% recorded once. The sequencing input was whole blood. These receptors came from an adult who was a healthcare worker with PCR-confirmed SARS-CoV-2 infection or an uninfected control (not recorded which).

This chain links TRBV20-1 with TRBJ2-5; 9 bases line up with TRBD2. Losses at the gene ends were 3 bases for V and 7 bases for J; bases not matched to a gene: 9. Germline V gene lookup returns CDR1 DFQATT and CDR2 SNEGSKA (reference sequence). The length of the CDR3 is 14 residues. CDR3 coding DNA: TGCAGTGCTAGTTTTAGCGGGAGATCGGGGACCCAGTACTTC. It specifies CSASFSGRSGTQYF.

The rearrangement links TRBV6-2 or TRBV6-3 to TRBJ2-1, with TRBD2 matching 14 bases. V shed 6 bases, J shed 11 bases, and the junction held 12 bases outside the gene matches. This CDR3 region has 16 residues. CDR1 is MNHEY, CDR2 SVGEGT, per germline. CDR3 in amino acids: CASSPPWGLAGVKQFF. CDR3 bases: TGTGCCAGCAGCCCCCCGTGGGGACTAGCGGGAGTGAAGCAGTTCTTC.

A few counts support this clonotype. This chain links TRBV5-1 with TRBJ1-1; the D gene is possibly TRBD1 (5 bases). Germline CDR1 SGHRS, CDR2 YFSETQ. V shed 4 bases and J shed 4 bases, with 14 bases lying between them. There are 14 residues in the CDR3. CDR3 in amino acids: CASSPNRRGTEAFF. The CDR3 nucleotides read TGCGCCAGCAGCCCGAACAGGAGGGGCACTGAAGCTTTCTTT.

This clonotype appeared a few times. This rearrangement joins TRBV6-2 or TRBV6-3 to TRBJ2-1, with 10 bases that match TRBD2. V dropped 6 bases and J dropped 6; count of bases not matched to a gene: 8. The CDR3 sequence is 15 residues long. Germline CDR1 and CDR2: MNHEY and SVGEGT. The CDR3 bases are TGTGCCAGCAGCGGGAGCGGGGGGGCCTTCAATGAGCAGTTCTTC. This encodes CASSGSGGAFNEQFF.

In this sample, this clonotype turned up a few times. The CDR3 is CASSYLNTEAFF. As DNA, the CDR3 is TGTGCCAGCAGTTACCTGAACACTGAAGCTTTCTTT. The chain combines TRBV6-2 or TRBV6-3 with TRBJ1-1, with no clear D. Germline CDR1 reads MNHEY; CDR2 reads SVGEGT. The CDR3 spans 12 residues. Trimming took off 2 bases at V and 0 bases at J, with 1 base between the two ends.

This clonotype was observed at least ten times. The chain carries TRBV5-3 and TRBJ2-6; D may be TRBD2 (5 bases). TRBV5-3 is an open reading frame, and its role is uncertain. The CDR3 covers 17 residues. Trimming left V 2 bases short and J 2 bases short, with 14 bases between. The CDR3 DNA reads as TGTGCCAGAAGCTTCTCGAGGGATACGACTGGGGCCAACGTCCTGACTTTC. Its protein product is CARSFSRDTTGANVLTF.

The sample holds many counts of this clonotype. This rearrangement joins TRBV11-2 to TRBJ2-5; D possibly corresponds to TRBD2 (6 bases). Germline CDR1 SGHAT, CDR2 FQNNGV. The CDR3 totals 15 residues. Trimming left V 3 bases short and J 0 bases short, with 11 bases between. The CDR3 loop reads CASSLSSEYQETQYF. Written as DNA, the CDR3 is TGTGCCAGCAGCTTGTCTAGCGAGTACCAAGAGACCCAGTACTTC.